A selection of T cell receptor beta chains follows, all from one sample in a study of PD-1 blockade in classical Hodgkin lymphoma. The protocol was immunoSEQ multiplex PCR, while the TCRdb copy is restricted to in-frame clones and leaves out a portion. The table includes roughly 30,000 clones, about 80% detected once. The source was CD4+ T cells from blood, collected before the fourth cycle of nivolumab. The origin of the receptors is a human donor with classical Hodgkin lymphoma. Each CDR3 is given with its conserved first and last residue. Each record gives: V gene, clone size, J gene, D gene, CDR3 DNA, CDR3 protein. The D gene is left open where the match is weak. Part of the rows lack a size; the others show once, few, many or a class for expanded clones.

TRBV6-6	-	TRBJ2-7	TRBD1	TGTGCCAGCAGTTATCCGGACAGGGTCTACGAGCAGTACTTC	CASSYPDRVYEQYF
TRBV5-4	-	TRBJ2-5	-	TGTGCCAGCAGCTTGGAGGCCCAAGAGACCCAGTACTTC	CASSLEAQETQYF
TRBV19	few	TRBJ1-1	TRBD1	TGTGCCAGTAGGGACAGGCCGGTCACTGAAGCTTTCTTT	CASRDRPVTEAFF
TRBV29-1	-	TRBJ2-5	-	TGCAGCGTGGACACCCAAGAGACCCAGTACTTC	CSVDTQETQYF
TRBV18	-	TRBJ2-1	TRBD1	TGTGCCAGCTCACCGGGACAGGGGTCGGTCAATGAGCAGTTCTTC	CASSPGQGSVNEQFF
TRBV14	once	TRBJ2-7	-	TGTGCCAGCAGCCAAAACTACGAGCAGTACTTC	CASSQNYEQYF
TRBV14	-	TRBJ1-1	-	TGTGCCAGCAGCCCCCGGGGGGACACTGAAGCTTTCTTT	CASSPRGDTEAFF
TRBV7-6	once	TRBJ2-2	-	TGTGCCAGCAGCACCACACCTCCCGGGGAGCTGTTTTTT	CASSTTPPGELFF
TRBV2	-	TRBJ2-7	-	TGTGCCAGCAGTAGGGACGGTTGGAGCGAGCAGTACTTC	CASSRDGWSEQYF
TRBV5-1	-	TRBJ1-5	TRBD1	TGCGCCAGCAGCTTGGACGGACAGGCAAATCAGCCCCAGCATTTT	CASSLDGQANQPQHF
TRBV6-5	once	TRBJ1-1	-	TGTGCCAGCACCCGAGGGTTTGAAGCTTTCTTT	CASTRGFEAFF
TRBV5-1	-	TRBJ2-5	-	TGCGCCAGCAGCTTGGGGCAGGTCGGCTTGGGGGAGACCCAGTACTTC	CASSLGQVGLGETQYF
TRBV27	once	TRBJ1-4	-	TGTGCCAGCAGGGGCACGGCCCGTAATGAAAAACTGTTTTTT	CASRGTARNEKLFF
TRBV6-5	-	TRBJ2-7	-	TGTGCCAGCAGTTACTCCGACCTTTGGGTCTACGAGCAGTACTTC	CASSYSDLWVYEQYF
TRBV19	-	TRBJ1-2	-	TGTGCCAGTAGTAAAGGACACCTACAGCGGATCGATGGCTACACCTTC	CASSKGHLQRIDGYTF
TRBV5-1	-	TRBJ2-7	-	TGCGCCAGCAGCTTCACTGCTGCCTACGAGCAGTACTTC	CASSFTAAYEQYF
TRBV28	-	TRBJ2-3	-	TGTGCCAGCAAATTGGGAGCATTCCAGAGCACAGATACGCAGTATTTT	CASKLGAFQSTDTQYF
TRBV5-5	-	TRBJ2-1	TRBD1	TGTGCCAGCAGCCGAACCACCGGACAGGGGGCAGATGAGCAGTTCTTC	CASSRTTGQGADEQFF
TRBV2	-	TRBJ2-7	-	TGTGCCGGATCCGGGACAACCTCCTACGAGCAGTACTTC	CAGSGTTSYEQYF
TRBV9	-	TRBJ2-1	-	TGTGCCAGCAGCCTTCTCTCCTGGGGGAGCTCCTACAATGAGCAGTTCTTC	CASSLLSWGSSYNEQFF